Below, 29 T cell receptor beta chains from the same sample are listed, as sequenced in a study of blood T cell repertoires in COVID-19. The table came from immunoSEQ multiplex PCR; TCRdb's copy has only in-frame clones and leaves some out. The data show around 250,000 clones, roughly 82% seen once. Sequences were obtained from PBMCs or T cells enriched from blood (not recorded which). These receptors all come from a woman in her forties or fifties who had recovered from COVID-19.

This chain joins TRBV28 and TRBJ1-5; D call uncertain. With 3 bases removed from V and 4 bases from J, the gap between germline ends came to 10 bases. Germline V CDR1 and CDR2: MDHEN, SYDVKM. The CDR3 extends over 14 amino acids. CDR3: CASSFDGGNQPQHF. The CDR3 DNA reads TGTGCCAGCAGTTTTGACGGAGGGAATCAGCCCCAGCATTTT.

The V call is TRBV2, the J call TRBJ2-1, with unresolved D. The germline gives CDR1 SNHLY, CDR2 FYNNEI. The germline V and J ends were trimmed by 8 bases and 5 bases, with 7 bases remaining between them. The CDR3 covers 11 residues. CDR3 in amino acids: CASPLHNEQFF. DNA for the CDR3: TGTGCCAGCCCCCTCCACAATGAGCAGTTCTTC.

This clone is a singleton in its sample. The chain carries TRBV15 and TRBJ1-6, with D possibly matching TRBD1 (5 bases). The CDR3 totals 14 residues. The V gene lost 1 base and the J gene lost 10 bases, with 11 bases spanning the gap. In germline, CDR1 is LNHNV, CDR2 YYDKDF (reference sequence). The DNA for the CDR3 is TGTGCCACCAGCAGAGTAGGGGTGGGCTCACCCCTCCACTTT. Protein sequence: CATSRVGVGSPLHF.

The chain couples TRBV11-3 to TRBJ2-3, with 10 bases that match TRBD2. Germline CDR1 and CDR2: SGHNT and YENEEA. The junction had 7 bases not matched to a gene; V was cut back by 4 bases and J by 3 bases. CDR3 length: 16 residues. CDR3 bases: TGTGCCAGCAGCTCGTTAGCGGGGGGCCTTACAGATACGCAGTATTTT. Translating gives CASSSLAGGLTDTQYF.

This rearrangement joins TRBV30 to TRBJ2-1, with a tentative D call TRBD2 (6 bases). V dropped 5 bases and J dropped 5 bases, with 19 bases sitting between them. The CDR3 has 15 residues. Per the germline V gene, CDR1 is GTSNPN and CDR2 is SVGIG (reference sequence). The CDR3 DNA is TGTGCCTGGGAACCGGGACTCCCTGCTGACAATGAGCAGTTCTTC. Encoded protein: CAWEPGLPADNEQFF.

The chain has TRBV3-1 (or the pseudogene TRBV3-2) and TRBJ1-6; maybe TRBD1 (5 bases). This CDR3 is 15 amino acids long. Trimming stripped 4 bases from V and 4 bases from J, with 11 bases between. Germline V CDR1 and CDR2: LGHDT, YNNKEL (reference sequence). The CDR3 is CASSLQGPYNSPLHF. For the CDR3, the DNA is TGTGCCAGCAGCCTCCAGGGTCCTTATAATTCACCCCTCCACTTT.

The V call is TRBV5-1, the J call TRBJ2-3, with D uncertain. Germline V gene data show CDR1 as SGHRS and CDR2 as YFSETQ. The CDR3 is 14 amino acids. V was clipped by 0 bases and J by 2 bases, with 7 bases between them. The CDR3 sequence: CASSLGALTDTQYF. In DNA form, the CDR3 reads TGCGCCAGCAGCTTGGGGGCCCTCACAGATACGCAGTATTTT.

Comment on this clone: Other DNA sequences in the sample encode the same CDR3. V usage is TRBV18 and J usage is TRBJ1-2; 11 nucleotides align to TRBD1. This CDR3 is 15 amino acids long. CDR1 and CDR2 (germline): KGHSH, LQKENI. The trim removed 0 bases at V and 5 bases at J, leaving 2 bases unmatched. The CDR3 protein is CASSPPGQGVYGYTF. CDR3 nucleotide sequence: TGTGCCAGCTCACCACCGGGACAGGGGGTGTATGGCTACACCTTC.

This chain joins TRBV10-3 and TRBJ1-6; 7 bases map to TRBD1. The CDR3 runs 14 residues. Trimming removed 1 base from V and 7 bases from J; junction bases left unmatched: 1. Germline CDR1 reads ENHRY; CDR2 reads SYGVKD. Here the CDR3 DNA reads TGTGCCATCAGTGAGTTGGACAGGAATTCACCCCTCCACTTT. Translation gives CAISELDRNSPLHF.

This chain links TRBV6-5 with TRBJ2-2; D gene ambiguous. V was shortened by 6 bases and J by 5 bases, with 4 bases between the two germline ends. CDR3 length: 11 amino acids. The V gene's germline CDR1 is MNHEY and CDR2 SVGAGI. This CDR3 reads CASSFTGELFF. DNA for the CDR3: TGTGCCAGCAGCTTTACCGGGGAGCTGTTTTTT.

This clone has only a few counts. This chain uses TRBV4-3 with TRBJ2-2; a weak D match, TRBD1 (6 bases). The germline V and J ends were trimmed by 0 bases and 1 base, with 18 bases remaining between them. Per germline, CDR1 LGHNA and CDR2 YSLEER. This CDR3 comprises 19 residues. CDR3 DNA: TGCGCCAGCAGCCAAGATCTATTCGCAGGGGCTTTGAACACCGGGGAGCTGTTTTTT. Translating gives CASSQDLFAGALNTGELFF.

This clone has only a few counts. The junction departs from the called germline gene at one end, perhaps through a read error. The V and J genes are TRBV23-1 and TRBJ1-2, with TRBD1 matching over 8 bases. TRBV23-1 counts as an open reading frame of uncertain function. This CDR3 spans 13 amino acids. The CDR3 reads CASSLSRQGAHDF. The CDR3 DNA reads as TGCGCCAGCAGTCTAAGTCGTCAGGGGGCTCACGACTTC.

The chain joins TRBV11-2 to TRBJ2-5, with 16 positions matching TRBD2. This CDR3 has 19 residues. The V gene's germline CDR1 is SGHAT and CDR2 FQNNGV. J was trimmed by 7 bases and V by 3 bases; bases with no gene match: 14. This CDR3 reads CASSFGTSGRDAREGTQYF. CDR3 bases: TGTGCCAGCAGCTTCGGGACTAGCGGGAGGGATGCTCGGGAGGGGACCCAGTACTTC.

The chain joins TRBV18 to TRBJ1-3; D remains ambiguous. V dropped 3 bases and J dropped 0 bases, with 18 bases sitting between them. Germline assignment: CDR1 KGHSH and CDR2 LQKENI. The CDR3 spans 18 residues. This CDR3 reads CASSPIPSLLSSGNTIYF. Here the CDR3 DNA reads TGTGCCAGCTCACCGATTCCCAGCCTACTAAGCTCTGGAAACACCATATATTTT.

V usage is TRBV30 and J usage is TRBJ1-1; TRBD1 might be the D (5 bases). This CDR3 has 13 residues. Trimming took 6 bases from V and 4 from J, leaving 15 bases between them. Germline CDR1 and CDR2: GTSNPN and SVGIG (reference sequence). The CDR3 here is CACLQGWGTEAFF. The CDR3 bases are TGTGCCTGCCTCCAGGGTTGGGGCACTGAAGCTTTCTTT.

Here the CDR3 reads CASRRTGGDYGYTF. As DNA, the CDR3 is TGTGCCAGCAGACGGACGGGGGGCGACTATGGCTACACCTTC. The V gene is TRBV6-5, the J gene TRBJ1-2; D may be TRBD1 (6 bases). Germline CDR1 reads MNHEY; CDR2 reads SVGAGI. This CDR3 contains 14 residues. V dropped 6 bases and J dropped 3 bases, with 14 bases sitting between them.

The chain couples TRBV28 to TRBJ2-7, with 13 bases matching TRBD2. The CDR3 covers 15 residues. Germline V gives CDR1 MDHEN, CDR2 SYDVKM. The V segment lost 4 bases and the J segment 5 bases; nucleotides outside the gene matches: 5. The CDR3 DNA reads as TGTGCCAGCAGTTCTAGGACTAGCGGGAGCGACGAGCAGTACTTC. It is translated as CASSSRTSGSDEQYF.

The chain uses TRBV10-3 and TRBJ2-7; TRBD1 is a possible D gene (6 bases). Germline-derived CDR1 and CDR2 are ENHRY and SYGVKD. This CDR3 has 15 residues. V was shortened by 2 bases and J by 2 bases, with 13 bases between the two germline ends. CDR3 DNA sequence: TGTGCCATCAGTGAGACCCGGGACACGACCTACGAGCAGTACTTC. Its protein product is CAISETRDTTYEQYF.

This clone appeared a few times. The rearrangement uses TRBV19 and TRBJ2-7, with a weak D call TRBD2 (6 bases). The CDR3 spans 15 residues. The V end lost 9 bases, the J end lost 1 base, and 19 bases lay between the germline ends. Germline CDR1 reads LNHDA; CDR2 reads SQIVND (reference sequence). CDR3 sequence reads: CASKPSGTHSYEQYF. CDR3 nucleotide sequence: TGTGCCAGCAAACCCTCCGGGACTCATTCCTACGAGCAGTACTTC. The full variable domain, in which reference TRBV19 and TRBJ2-7 provide the parts outside the CDR3, is DGGITQSPKYLFRKEGQNVTLSCEQNLNHDAMYWYRQDPGQGLRLIYYSQIVNDFQKGDIAEGYSVSREKKESFPLTVTSAQKNPTAFYLCASKPSGTHSYEQYFGPGTRLTVT.

This chain connects TRBV11-2 to TRBJ1-1, with a tentative D call TRBD1 (5 bases). In germline, CDR1 is SGHAT, CDR2 FQNNGV. Trimming pared 1 base from V and 3 bases from J, leaving 6 bases between. The CDR3 is 13 residues long. CDR3 residues: CASSLGGDTEAFF. Written as DNA, the CDR3 is TGTGCCAGCAGCTTAGGGGGGGACACTGAAGCTTTCTTT.

Only one count was recorded for this clone. V usage is TRBV21-1 and J usage is TRBJ2-2; TRBD2 is taken as the D call from the table, unchecked against the DNA. TRBV21-1 is a pseudogene. CDR3 size: 17 residues. CDR3 loop: CASSKAPGDCNTGELFF. CDR3 nucleotides: TGTGCCAGCAGCAAAGCGCCGGGGGATTGCAACACCGGGGAGCTGTTTTTT.

The rearrangement links TRBV28 to TRBJ1-5; D is unclear. V was trimmed by 3 bases and J by 1 base, leaving 7 bases between them. Per the germline V gene, CDR1 is MDHEN and CDR2 is SYDVKM. This CDR3 spans 14 amino acids. This CDR3 is CASSFFESNQPQHF. The CDR3 DNA reads TGTGCCAGCAGTTTTTTCGAGAGCAATCAGCCCCAGCATTTT.

V gene TRBV30 combines with J gene TRBJ2-2; D not resolved. V was cut by 1 base and J by 0 bases, with 3 bases left in between. This CDR3 region has 13 residues. Germline lookup yields CDR1 GTSNPN and CDR2 SVGIG (reference sequence). The CDR3: CAWSAANTGELFF. DNA of the CDR3: TGTGCCTGGAGTGCAGCGAACACCGGGGAGCTGTTTTTT.

This clone was observed a few times. The chain uses TRBV11-3 and TRBJ2-1; tentatively, D is TRBD1 (6 bases). Germline V gene sequence: CDR1 SGHNT, CDR2 YENEEA. V lost 5 bases to trimming and J lost 0 bases, with 14 bases between them. This CDR3 region has 16 residues. The chain's CDR3 is CASSVPGESSYNEQFF. CDR3 DNA: TGTGCCAGCAGCGTACCAGGGGAAAGCTCCTACAATGAGCAGTTCTTC.

This clone was seen only once. The chain combines TRBV20-1 with TRBJ1-5; D is possibly TRBD1 (5 bases). Per the germline V gene, CDR1 is DFQATT and CDR2 is SNEGSKA (reference sequence). The CDR3 spans 18 residues. Trimming shortened V by 3 bases and J by 0 bases, and 21 bases separated the two germline ends. The CDR3 loop is CSASTGVRSVGSNQPQHF. In DNA form, the CDR3 reads TGCAGTGCTAGTACGGGGGTACGCTCTGTGGGTAGCAATCAGCCCCAGCATTTT.

The CDR3 sequence: CASGFSGRRSYNEQFF. DNA for the CDR3: TGTGCTAGTGGTTTTTCAGGGAGGCGATCCTACAATGAGCAGTTCTTC. The chain is built from TRBV12-5 and TRBJ2-1; D may be TRBD2 (6 bases). Germline V gene lookup returns CDR1 LGHNT and CDR2 FRNRAP. This CDR3 contains 16 residues. The germline V and J ends were trimmed by 3 bases and 1 base, with 13 bases remaining between them.

This chain joins TRBV4-1 and TRBJ2-7; the match to TRBD2 covers 9 bases. CDR1 and CDR2 from the germline V gene are MGHRA and YSYEKL. After removal of 0 bases from V and 3 bases from J, the junction contained 9 bases not matched to a gene. The CDR3 has 17 residues. CDR3 sequence: CASSQDGLREGGYEQYF. In nucleotides, the CDR3 is TGCGCCAGCAGCCAAGATGGATTGCGGGAGGGCGGCTACGAGCAGTACTTC.

The rearrangement links TRBV5-6 to TRBJ1-1, with TRBD1 as a possible D gene (6 bases). The CDR3 is 13 residues long. Trimming left V 4 bases short and J 4 bases short, with 11 bases between. Germline V CDR1 and CDR2: SGHDT, YYEEEE. The CDR3, as DNA: TGTGCCAGCAGCATCGGGACAAGCACTGAAGCTTTCTTT. This codes for CASSIGTSTEAFF. The full variable domain, completed using reference TRBV5-6 and TRBJ1-1, is DAGVTQSPTHLIKTRGQQVTLRCSPKSGHDTVSWYQQALGQGPQFIFQYYEEEERQRGNFPDRFSGHQFPNYSSELNVNALLLGDSALYLCASSIGTSTEAFFGQGTRLTVV.

The gene calls are TRBV11-3 and TRBJ1-6, with D uncertain. Germline V gene lookup returns CDR1 SGHNT and CDR2 YENEEA. Trimming pared 5 bases from V and 0 bases from J, leaving 8 bases between. This CDR3 is built from 15 residues. The DNA for the CDR3 is TGTGCCAGCAGCGTGATTAGCTCCTATAATTCACCCCTCCACTTT. Translation: CASSVISSYNSPLHF.